Presented here are 9 T cell receptor beta chains from one specimen sequenced in a study of blood T cell repertoires in COVID-19 (dated by TCRdb to between 2020 and 2021). Library preparation employed the immunoSEQ multiplex PCR assay. TCRdb retrieved this table from immuneACCESS and kept in-frame rearrangements only. Not all clones are present; in checked studies, unresolved V genes account for under half, and no reason is known for the remainder. The sample table holds more than 110,000 clones, of which about 90% were seen once. Jointly, the top ten make up 10% of the sample. Sequenced sample: peripheral blood. The receptors stem from a man aged 50-59 years with active or convalescent COVID-19.

In this sample, this clone turned up once. V usage is TRBV24-1 and J usage is TRBJ1-5; D is unresolved. V lost 2 bases, J lost 8 bases, and 9 bases lay in between. CDR1 is KGHDR and CDR2 is SFDVKD in the germline V gene. The CDR3 has 13 amino acids. CDR3 residues: CATSDSPLEPQHF. The CDR3 region has the DNA TGTGCCACCAGTGATTCGCCTCTAGAGCCCCAGCATTTT.

The genes are TRBV5-4 and TRBJ1-2; D gene ambiguous. The length of the CDR3 is 14 residues. Trimming cost V 2 bases and J 7 bases, with 15 bases left between them. Looked up from germline, CDR1 is SGHNT and CDR2 is YYREEE (reference sequence). The CDR3 loop is CASSLPTGIGGYTF. The CDR3, as DNA: TGTGCCAGCAGCTTACCTACGGGGATAGGTGGCTACACCTTC.

The CDR3 reads CASSLEGGRETQYF. The CDR3 DNA follows: TGTGCCAGCAGCTTGGAAGGGGGCCGAGAGACCCAGTACTTC. The chain carries TRBV5-5 and TRBJ2-5; 7 bases match TRBD1. The CDR3 has 14 residues. The germline gives CDR1 SGHKS, CDR2 YYEKEE (reference sequence). With V trimmed by 0 bases and J by 4 bases, 3 bases remained unmatched.

The V and J genes are TRBV18 and TRBJ1-1; D is possibly TRBD1 (6 bases). CDR1 KGHSH and CDR2 LQKENI come from the germline V gene. This CDR3 is built from 13 residues. Trimming pared 10 bases from V and 1 base from J, leaving 13 bases between. The CDR3, as DNA: TGTGCCACTTCACAGGGACCGAACACTGAAGCTTTCTTT. Translated: CATSQGPNTEAFF. The variable domain in full, with the rest retrieved from reference TRBV18 and TRBJ1-1, is NAGVMQNPRHLVRRRGQEARLRCSPMKGHSHVYWYRQLPEEGLKFMVYLQKENIIDESGMPKERFSAEFPKEGPSILRIQQVVRGDSAAYFCATSQGPNTEAFFGQGTRLTVV.

This clone was found a few times. CDR3 loop: CATSDTTQGHNEQFF. The CDR3 nucleotides read TGTGCCACCAGTGATACAACTCAGGGGCACAATGAGCAGTTCTTC. This sequence joins TRBV24-1 and TRBJ2-1; weak D call: TRBD1 (6 bases). The CDR3 totals 15 residues. V lost 3 bases and J lost 5, with 13 bases in between. Per the germline V gene, CDR1 is KGHDR and CDR2 is SFDVKD.

The CDR3 sequence is CASGLAGAYNEQFF. Here the CDR3 DNA reads TGCGCCAGCGGACTAGCGGGTGCCTACAATGAGCAGTTCTTC. V and J are TRBV4-3 and TRBJ2-1; 11 nucleotides align to TRBD2. V was clipped by 8 bases and J by 2 bases; unmatched bases: 2. Germline V lookup: CDR1 LGHNA, CDR2 YSLEER. The CDR3 totals 14 residues.

The chain employs TRBV5-1 and TRBJ2-5; the D gene is possibly TRBD1 (5 bases). The V gene's germline CDR1 is SGHRS and CDR2 YFSETQ. V was trimmed by 1 base and J by 4 bases, leaving 8 bases between them. The CDR3 sequence is 13 residues long. The CDR3 is CASSLSRGETQYF. The CDR3 nucleotides are TGCGCCAGCAGCTTGAGTAGGGGAGAGACCCAGTACTTC.

J is TRBJ1-2 and V is TRBV28; a weak D match, TRBD1 (6 bases). The germline V gene encodes CDR1 MDHEN and CDR2 SYDVKM. With 5 bases removed from V and 4 bases from J, the gap between germline ends came to 14 bases. CDR3 length equals 14 residues. The CDR3 nucleotides are TGTGCCAGCAGTGAAACAGGGTTTGGCTATGGCTACACCTTC. This encodes CASSETGFGYGYTF.

This chain links TRBV6-5 with TRBJ1-1, with D hard to call. Germline CDR1 MNHEY, CDR2 SVGAGI. The CDR3 consists of 14 residues. With 0 bases removed from V and 4 bases from J, the gap between germline ends came to 9 bases. The CDR3 DNA reads as TGTGCCAGCAGTTACTCTATGGGGAGCACTGAAGCTTTCTTT. Protein sequence: CASSYSMGSTEAFF.